Below, one T cell receptor beta chain is given with its context. What it binds is not known. The V and J ends lost 3 bases and 7 bases, in that order; junction bases with no gene match: 8. The V gene's germline CDR1 is LGHDT and CDR2 YNNKEL (reference sequence). This CDR3 is 14 amino acids long. These data originate in a study of CD8 T cells in ankylosing spondylitis. General observations from the study: Matched ankylosing spondylitis synovial fluid reportedly showed significant enrichment of disease-linked clones. Prior literature has documented some motif variants in synovial fluid and blood from reactive arthritis. Several highly homologous variants made up a TCR beta motif, and this motif appeared characteristic of ankylosing spondylitis blood.

Scientists made TCR beta libraries using quantitative 5'-RACE with molecular barcodes. Each CDR3 protein gets one entry after TCRdb re-called the 5' RACE reads with MiXCR. Of fewer than 130,000 distinct CDR3 sequences in the sample, more than 20% are singletons; the top ten hold roughly an eighth. The V gene is TRBV3-1, the J gene TRBJ2-7; 8 nucleotides match TRBD1. The receptor comes from a male donor with ankylosing spondylitis. Sequenced material: synovial fluid, either unsorted or a sorted T cell fraction (not recorded which). The CDR3 region is CASSQADRDGEQYF. CDR3 nucleotide sequence: TGTGCCAGCAGCCAGGCGGACAGGGATGGGGAGCAGTACTTC.